Presented here are 23 T cell receptor beta chains from one specimen sequenced in a study of blood T cell repertoires in COVID-19 (dated by TCRdb to 2020 to 2022). Library creation used the immunoSEQ multiplex PCR assay. TCRdb took this table from immuneACCESS and kept in-frame rearrangements with V and J called. Such tables lack part of the clones; where checked against another copy, unresolved V genes explain under half of the gap, and the rest is unexplained. This sample gives roughly 80,000 clones in total; 83% of them show up just once. Roughly 30% of the sample rests with the top ten. Material for sequencing was peripheral blood. These receptors were taken from a woman aged 80 or over with acute or convalescent COVID-19.

This rearrangement joins TRBV14 to TRBJ2-7, with D possibly being TRBD1 (7 bases). The CDR3 has 15 amino acids. The V end lost 4 bases, the J end lost 5 bases, and 18 bases lay between the germline ends. CDR1 and CDR2 from the germline V gene are SGHDN and FVKESK. The CDR3 DNA sequence: TGTGCCAGCAGCCTGGGTGGAGGGGGCTCGGACGAGCAGTACTTC. It specifies CASSLGGGGSDEQYF.

The rearrangement joins TRBV5-6 to TRBJ2-3; no firm D call. Germline CDR1 SGHDT, CDR2 YYEEEE. Between the trimmed V and J ends, which lost 1 base and 6 bases, there was a span of 9 bases. The CDR3 consists of 13 residues. The chain's CDR3 is CASSLRGPDTQYF. The CDR3 bases are TGTGCCAGCAGCTTGCGTGGGCCCGATACGCAGTATTTT.

This rearrangement joins TRBV30 to TRBJ1-2; no clear D gene. The CDR3 has 13 residues. The germline gives CDR1 GTSNPN, CDR2 SVGIG (reference sequence). The germline V and J ends were trimmed by 1 base and 5 bases, with 11 bases remaining between them. This CDR3 reads CAWSALRDYGYTF. The CDR3 nucleotides are TGTGCCTGGAGTGCCCTCCGGGATTATGGCTACACCTTC.

The V call is TRBV12-3 or TRBV12-4, the J call TRBJ1-3; D uncertain. The CDR3 extends over 13 amino acids. V was clipped by 8 bases and J by 0 bases, with 8 bases between them. CDR3 bases: TGTGCCAGCCCCCCAGACTCTGGAAACACCATATATTTT. This codes for CASPPDSGNTIYF.

This chain links TRBV7-9 with TRBJ1-3, with 9 bases that match TRBD1. Germline V gives CDR1 SEHNR, CDR2 FQNEAQ (reference sequence). This CDR3 is built from 16 residues. Trimming took 7 bases from V and 5 from J; bases not matched to a gene: 12. CDR3 region: CASTTHGTGIRNTIYF. Here the CDR3 DNA reads TGTGCCAGCACCACCCACGGGACAGGGATAAGAAACACCATATATTTT.

The rearrangement links TRBV28 to TRBJ2-1; the match to TRBD2 covers 8 bases. Trimming took 6 bases from V and 9 from J; bases not matched to a gene: 4. From germline, CDR1 is MDHEN and CDR2 SYDVKM. The CDR3 has 12 residues. CDR3 region: CASSQLAAEQFF. The CDR3 bases are TGTGCCAGCAGCCAACTAGCGGCTGAGCAGTTCTTC.

In this sample, this clone turned up many times. This chain connects TRBV10-1 to TRBJ2-1; 9 nucleotides agree with TRBD1. The junction had 4 bases not matched to a gene; V was cut back by 4 bases and J by 9 bases. The germline CDR1 and CDR2 sequences are WNHNN and SYGVQD (reference sequence). The CDR3 consists of 13 residues. CDR3 loop: CASSGDRVGEQFF. CDR3 sequence (DNA): TGCGCCAGCAGTGGGGACAGGGTCGGTGAGCAGTTCTTC.

The rearrangement uses TRBV5-1 and TRBJ1-1; 9 bases agree with TRBD1. CDR1 is SGHRS and CDR2 is YFSETQ in the germline V gene. The trim removed 4 bases at V and 3 bases at J, leaving 10 bases unmatched. The length of the CDR3 is 16 residues. The CDR3 region has the DNA TGCGCCAGCAGCCCACAGGGGGCTGTGGGGGACACTGAAGCTTTCTTT. Protein product: CASSPQGAVGDTEAFF.

The V call is TRBV6-5, the J call TRBJ2-7; TRBD2 matches at 10 bases. The CDR3 has 15 amino acids. Germline CDR1 reads MNHEY; CDR2 reads SVGAGI. V trimming: 4 bases; J trimming: 2 bases; junction bases outside the gene matches: 5. The CDR3 loop reads CASSSGLAGAYEQYF. In DNA, the CDR3 is TGTGCCAGCAGTTCGGGGCTAGCGGGAGCCTACGAGCAGTACTTC.

This clone was counted a single time. The chain joins TRBV1 to TRBJ2-3; the D call TRBD2 from the table was never checked on the DNA. TRBV1 corresponds to a pseudogene. The CDR3 is 16 amino acids. CDR3 DNA: TGCACCAGCAGCCAAGCAGTGGCGGGAGAAACAGATACGCAGTATTTT. This codes for CTSSQAVAGETDTQYF.

This clone has only a few counts. J is TRBJ2-5 and V is TRBV5-4; 12 bases map to TRBD2. This CDR3 has 17 residues. The V and J ends lost 4 bases and 3 bases, in that order; junction bases with no gene match: 10. Germline V CDR1 and CDR2: SGHNT, YYREEE (reference sequence). In DNA, the CDR3 is TGTGCCAGCAGCCGGGGGACTAGCGGGTGGGGGGAAGAGACCCAGTACTTC. It specifies CASSRGTSGWGEETQYF.

This clone was found a few times. The V and J genes are TRBV19 and TRBJ2-7, with a possible D match to TRBD2 (6 bases). Trimming removed 5 bases at V and 1 base at J, with 15 bases between. The CDR3 loop spans 15 amino acids. Germline CDR1 is LNHDA and CDR2 is SQIVND (reference sequence). The CDR3 spells CASSHSGAVSYEQYF. In nucleotides, the CDR3 is TGTGCCAGTAGTCACTCGGGAGCAGTATCCTACGAGCAGTACTTC. The variable domain in full, with the rest retrieved from reference TRBV19 and TRBJ2-7, is DGGITQSPKYLFRKEGQNVTLSCEQNLNHDAMYWYRQDPGQGLRLIYYSQIVNDFQKGDIAEGYSVSREKKESFPLTVTSAQKNPTAFYLCASSHSGAVSYEQYFGPGTRLTVT.

V and J are TRBV7-3 and TRBJ2-6; D call uncertain. The CDR3 has 16 residues. CDR1 and CDR2 (germline): SGHTA, FQGTGA. V lost 5 bases and J lost 0, with 11 bases in between. The CDR3: CASSPRIGSGANVLTF. The DNA for the CDR3 is TGTGCCAGCAGCCCGAGGATAGGCTCTGGGGCCAACGTCCTGACTTTC.

The chain carries TRBV12-5 and TRBJ1-6; no definite D call. Germline CDR1 reads LGHNT; CDR2 reads FRNRAP. The CDR3 sequence is 12 residues long. V lost 6 bases and J 8 bases, leaving 8 bases between the germline ends. The CDR3 protein is CASGGVDSPLHF. DNA for the CDR3: TGTGCTAGTGGGGGAGTTGATTCACCCCTCCACTTT.

The J gene is TRBJ1-4, the V gene TRBV6-6; maybe TRBD1 (5 bases). The length of the CDR3 is 15 residues. V lost 5 bases to trimming and J lost 4 bases, with 14 bases between them. Germline CDR1 is MNHNY and CDR2 is SVGAGI (reference sequence). The CDR3: CASSPRQSYNEKLFF. CDR3 in DNA: TGTGCCAGCAGTCCCCGACAGAGTTATAATGAAAAACTGTTTTTT.

The V call is TRBV28, the J call TRBJ2-7; D possibly corresponds to TRBD1 (6 bases). CDR1 and CDR2 from the germline V gene are MDHEN and SYDVKM. The V and J ends lost 4 bases and 6 bases respectively, with 13 bases between them. The CDR3 is 13 residues long. CDR3 coding DNA: TGTGCCAGCAGTTCTGGGGGCGAGGGCGAGCAGTACTTC. Its protein is CASSSGGEGEQYF.

This clone was recorded once. This rearrangement joins TRBV6-1 to TRBJ1-1; TRBD1 matches 9 bases. V was pared by 8 bases and J by 6 bases, with 7 bases of the junction left unmatched. The CDR3 is 13 residues long. Germline CDR1 reads MNHNS; CDR2 reads SASEGT. Here the CDR3 reads CASCGTGLSEAFF. For the CDR3, the DNA is TGTGCCAGCTGCGGGACAGGGCTTTCTGAAGCTTTCTTT.

In its sample, this clone was seen once. The V gene is TRBV12-5, the J gene TRBJ1-3; TRBD1 matches 8 bases. The ends lost 3 bases at V and 5 bases at J; junction bases unmatched: 6. Germline CDR1 and CDR2: LGHNT and FRNRAP. There are 15 residues in the CDR3. As DNA, the CDR3 is TGTGCTAGTGGTTTACCAAGGACAGGGAGAAACACCATATATTTT. Translating gives CASGLPRTGRNTIYF.

The chain joins TRBV7-2 to TRBJ2-7; 8 positions agree with TRBD1. The CDR3 is made up of 13 amino acids. Germline V gene data show CDR1 as SGHTA and CDR2 as FQGNSA. With 3 bases clipped from V and 3 bases from J, the junction kept 1 base outside the gene matches. CDR3: CASSFGQGYEQYF. DNA of the CDR3: TGTGCCAGCAGCTTCGGACAGGGCTACGAGCAGTACTTC.

This chain uses TRBV11-3 with TRBJ2-1, with 13 bases matching TRBD2. With V trimmed by 0 bases and J by 0 bases, 11 bases remained unmatched. CDR1 is SGHNT and CDR2 is YENEEA in the germline V gene. The CDR3 has 21 amino acids. This CDR3 is CASSLEDSGLAGYSSYNEQFF. The CDR3 DNA sequence: TGTGCCAGCAGCTTAGAGGATTCGGGACTAGCGGGGTATAGCTCCTACAATGAGCAGTTCTTC.

CDR3 sequence (DNA): TGTGCCAGCAGTAGACCACAGGGGGCTGGTGGCTATGGCTACACCTTC. The encoded protein is CASSRPQGAGGYGYTF. The chain has TRBV6-2 or TRBV6-3 and TRBJ1-2; 9 nucleotides line up with TRBD1. The CDR3 has 16 residues. V lost 5 bases, J lost 4 bases, and 11 bases stayed unmatched. Germline CDR1 MNHEY, CDR2 SVGEGT.

The rearrangement uses TRBV7-3 and TRBJ2-1; D uncertain. From germline, CDR1 is SGHTA and CDR2 FQGTGA. V gave up 2 bases and J gave up 6 bases, with 11 bases separating them. This CDR3 is 14 amino acids long. The CDR3 here is CASSLSIVPNEQFF. CDR3 nucleotides: TGTGCCAGCAGCTTATCGATAGTCCCCAATGAGCAGTTCTTC.

This chain joins TRBV7-9 and TRBJ2-7; 10 bases fit TRBD2. CDR1 is SEHNR, CDR2 FQNEAQ, per germline (reference sequence). The junction had 9 bases not matched to a gene; V was cut back by 5 bases and J by 2 bases. This CDR3 has 16 amino acids. CDR3 in amino acids: CASSQGALAGAYEQYF. CDR3 DNA: TGTGCCAGCAGCCAAGGGGCCCTAGCGGGAGCCTACGAGCAGTACTTC.